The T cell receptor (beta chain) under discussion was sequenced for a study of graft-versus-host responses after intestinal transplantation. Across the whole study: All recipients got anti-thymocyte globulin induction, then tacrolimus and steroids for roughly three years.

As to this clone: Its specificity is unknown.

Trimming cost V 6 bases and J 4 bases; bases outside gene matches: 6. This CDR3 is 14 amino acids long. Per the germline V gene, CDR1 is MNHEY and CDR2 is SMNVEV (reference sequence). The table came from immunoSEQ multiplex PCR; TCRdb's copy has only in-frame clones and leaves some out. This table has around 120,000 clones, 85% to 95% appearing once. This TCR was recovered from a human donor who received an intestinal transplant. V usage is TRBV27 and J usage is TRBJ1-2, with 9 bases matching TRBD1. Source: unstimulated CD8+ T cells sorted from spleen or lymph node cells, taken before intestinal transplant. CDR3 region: CASRTTGGIYGYTF. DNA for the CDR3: TGTGCCAGCAGGACGACAGGGGGAATCTATGGCTACACCTTC.